This TCR beta chain was captured in a study of blood T cell dynamics during melanoma immunotherapy. Looking at the study overall: Metastatic melanoma patients received first-line pembrolizumab or nivolumab plus ipilimumab.

Germline trimming cut 3 bases from V and 0 bases from J; bases unmatched to any gene: 9. This CDR3 has 17 amino acids. CDR1 and CDR2 (germline): SGDLS, YYNGEE. Only in-frame clones appear in the TCRdb table, and some are missing; sequencing was by immunoSEQ multiplex PCR. The sample contains 15,000 to 20,000 clones, 65% to 90% of which appear only once. As for time point: pre-treatment baseline. The material was blood, obtained from a patient treated with checkpoint blockade. The rearrangement uses TRBV9 and TRBJ1-3, with TRBD1 matching 7 bases. The TCR was taken from a human donor with melanoma. CDR3 sequence (DNA): TGTGCCAGCAGCGGGGCCGGGACAGCGAGCTCTGGAAACACCATATATTTT. Protein: CASSGAGTASSGNTIYF.